This T cell receptor beta chain derives from a study of T cell changes during pregnancy in multiple sclerosis. Germline V gives CDR1 SGHRS, CDR2 YFSETQ. V was clipped by 1 base and J by 4 bases; unmatched bases: 3. The CDR3 consists of 15 residues. Clones were sequenced by immunoSEQ multiplex PCR, and TCRdb holds only the in-frame ones, with some missing. This sample has tens of thousands of clones, with over 90% found just once. Sequenced material: peripheral blood, taken in the third trimester of pregnancy. This chain uses TRBV5-1 with TRBJ2-5; 11 bases fit TRBD2. The origin of this receptor is a female donor with multiple sclerosis, enrolled in a pregnancy study. Here the CDR3 reads CASSLTSGRAETQYF. CDR3 sequence (DNA): TGCGCCAGCAGCTTGACTAGCGGGAGAGCAGAGACCCAGTACTTC.